What follows describes a single TCR beta chain. Its antigen is as yet unknown. Trimming left V 0 bases short and J 0 bases short, with 15 bases between. Germline V gene lookup returns CDR1 SGHDN and CDR2 FVKESK. The CDR3 extends over 19 amino acids. This specimen belongs to a study of cytomegalovirus exposure and HLA in healthy donors. Use of 60 Vbeta and 13 Jbeta primers characterized the PCR. Sequenced by immunoSEQ multiplex PCR; TCRdb stores in-frame clones only, minus some. In the table there are some 100,000 clones, more than 65% of which are singletons. Study conclusions and caveats: The investigators catalogued 150 or so TCR beta chains as cytomegalovirus-associated. As a later analysis revealed, the rate of TCR association differed by HLA locus, with DRB1 most and HLA-C fewest. In a later analysis, V- and J-gene trimming of beta chains associated with a DCLRE1C missense variant, replicated independently.

Healthy bone marrow donors made up the donor group. Sequencing was carried out using PBMCs. This sequence was found in a man in his forties in good health and CMV-seropositive. This sequence joins TRBV14 and TRBJ2-6, with a tentative D call TRBD2 (5 bases). The DNA of the CDR3 is TGTGCCAGCAGCCAAGATAGGAGGAGACAAAGCTCTGGGGCCAACGTCCTGACTTTC. Translating it yields CASSQDRRRQSSGANVLTF.